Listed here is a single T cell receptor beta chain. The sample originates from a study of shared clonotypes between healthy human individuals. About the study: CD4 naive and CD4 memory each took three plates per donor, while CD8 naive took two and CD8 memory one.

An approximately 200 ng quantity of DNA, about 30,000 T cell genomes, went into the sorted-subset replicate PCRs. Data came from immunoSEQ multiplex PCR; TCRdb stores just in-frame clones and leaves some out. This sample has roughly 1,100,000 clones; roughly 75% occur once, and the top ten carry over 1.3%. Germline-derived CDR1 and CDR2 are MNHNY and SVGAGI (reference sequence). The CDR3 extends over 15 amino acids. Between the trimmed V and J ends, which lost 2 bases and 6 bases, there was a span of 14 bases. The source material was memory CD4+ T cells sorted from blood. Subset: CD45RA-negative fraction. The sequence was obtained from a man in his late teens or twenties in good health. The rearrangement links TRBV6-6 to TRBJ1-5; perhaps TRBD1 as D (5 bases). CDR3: CASSYRDYDRQPQHF. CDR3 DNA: TGTGCCAGCAGTTACCGGGACTACGACCGTCAGCCCCAGCATTTT.